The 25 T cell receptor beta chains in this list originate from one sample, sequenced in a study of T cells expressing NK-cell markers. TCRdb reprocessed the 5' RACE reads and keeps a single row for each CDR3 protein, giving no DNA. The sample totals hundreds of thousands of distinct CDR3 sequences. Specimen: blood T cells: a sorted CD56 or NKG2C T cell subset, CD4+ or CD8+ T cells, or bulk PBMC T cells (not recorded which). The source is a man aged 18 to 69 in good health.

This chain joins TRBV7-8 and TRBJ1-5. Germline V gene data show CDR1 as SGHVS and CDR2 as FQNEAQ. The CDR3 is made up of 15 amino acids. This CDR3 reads CASSSRRGGSRAQHF.

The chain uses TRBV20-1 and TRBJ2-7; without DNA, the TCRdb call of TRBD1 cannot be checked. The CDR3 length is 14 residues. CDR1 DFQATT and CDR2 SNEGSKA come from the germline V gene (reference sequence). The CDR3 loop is CSAIPGQGGGEQYF.

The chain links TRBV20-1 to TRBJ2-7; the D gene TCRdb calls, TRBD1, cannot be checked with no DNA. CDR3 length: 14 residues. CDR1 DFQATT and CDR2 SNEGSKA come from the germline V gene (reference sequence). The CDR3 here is CSGGRGRPPYEQYF.

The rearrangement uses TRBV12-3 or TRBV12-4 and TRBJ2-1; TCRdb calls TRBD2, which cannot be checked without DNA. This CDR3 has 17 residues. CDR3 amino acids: CASSIGLVDISYNEQFF.

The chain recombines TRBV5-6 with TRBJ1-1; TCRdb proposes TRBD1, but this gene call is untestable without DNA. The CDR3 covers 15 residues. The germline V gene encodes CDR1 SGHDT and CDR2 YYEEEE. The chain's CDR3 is CASSPLGQGRTEAFF.

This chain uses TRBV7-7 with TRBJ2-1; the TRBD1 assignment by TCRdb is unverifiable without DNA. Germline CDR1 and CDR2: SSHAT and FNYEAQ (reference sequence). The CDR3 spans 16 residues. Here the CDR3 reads CASSLAIRDHYNEQFF.

This CDR3 is CASRKLAKNIQYF. This chain uses TRBV27 with TRBJ2-4. The CDR3 is made up of 13 amino acids. In germline, CDR1 is MNHEY, CDR2 SMNVEV (reference sequence).

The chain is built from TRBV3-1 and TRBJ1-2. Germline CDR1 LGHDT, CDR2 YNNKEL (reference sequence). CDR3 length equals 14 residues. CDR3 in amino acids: CASSRTTANYGYTF.

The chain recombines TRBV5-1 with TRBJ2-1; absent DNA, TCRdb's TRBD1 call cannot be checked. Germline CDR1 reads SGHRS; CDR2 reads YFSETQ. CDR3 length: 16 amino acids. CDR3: CASSSITGGKYNEQFF.

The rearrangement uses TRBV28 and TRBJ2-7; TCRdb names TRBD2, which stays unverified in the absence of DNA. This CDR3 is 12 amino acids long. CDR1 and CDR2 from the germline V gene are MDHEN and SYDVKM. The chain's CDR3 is CASNVGRSEQYF.

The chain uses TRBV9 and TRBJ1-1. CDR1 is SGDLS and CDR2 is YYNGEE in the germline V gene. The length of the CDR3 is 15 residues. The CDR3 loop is CASSPQSEVNTEAFF.

CDR3 sequence: CASSVDSSNYGYTF. The J gene is TRBJ1-2, the V gene TRBV9. The CDR3 runs 14 residues. Germline CDR1 reads SGDLS; CDR2 reads YYNGEE.

The CDR3 loop is CASSPRAEYGYTF. This chain uses TRBV7-3 with TRBJ1-2; no DNA is available, so the TRBD1 call from TCRdb remains unchecked. The germline V gene has CDR1 SGHTA and CDR2 FQGTGA. The CDR3 sequence is 13 residues long.

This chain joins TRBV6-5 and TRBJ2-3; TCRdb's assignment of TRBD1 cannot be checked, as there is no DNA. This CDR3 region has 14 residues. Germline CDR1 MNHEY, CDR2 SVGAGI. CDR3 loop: CASSPPSAGGTQYF.

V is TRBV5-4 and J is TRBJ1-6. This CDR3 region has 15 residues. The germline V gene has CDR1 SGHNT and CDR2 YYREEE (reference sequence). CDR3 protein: CASRRGYPYNSPLHF.

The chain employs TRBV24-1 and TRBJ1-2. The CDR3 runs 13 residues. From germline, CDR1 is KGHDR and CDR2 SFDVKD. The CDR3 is CATSETSNYGYTF.

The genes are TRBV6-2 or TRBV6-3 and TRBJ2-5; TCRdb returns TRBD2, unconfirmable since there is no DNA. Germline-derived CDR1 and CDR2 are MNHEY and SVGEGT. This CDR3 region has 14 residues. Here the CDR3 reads CATSGPTTGETQYF.

This CDR3 is CASSQIRGTTGELFF. This chain uses TRBV3-1 with TRBJ2-2; the TRBD2 assignment by TCRdb is unverifiable without DNA. This CDR3 has 15 amino acids. Germline-derived CDR1 and CDR2 are LGHDT and YNNKEL (reference sequence).

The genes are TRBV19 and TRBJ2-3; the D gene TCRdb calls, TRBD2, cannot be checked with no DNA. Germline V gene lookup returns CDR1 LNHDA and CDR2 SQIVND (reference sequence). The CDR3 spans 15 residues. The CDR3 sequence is CASRGRSGSTDTQYF.

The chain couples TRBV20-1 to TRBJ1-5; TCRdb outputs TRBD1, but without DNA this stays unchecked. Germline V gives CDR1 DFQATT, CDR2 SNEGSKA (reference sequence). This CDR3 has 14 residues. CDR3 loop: CSASGQNSNQPQHF.

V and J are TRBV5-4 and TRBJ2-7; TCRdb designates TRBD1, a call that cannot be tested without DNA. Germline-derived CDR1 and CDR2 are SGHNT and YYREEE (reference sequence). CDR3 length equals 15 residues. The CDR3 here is CASSPTGTATYEQYF.

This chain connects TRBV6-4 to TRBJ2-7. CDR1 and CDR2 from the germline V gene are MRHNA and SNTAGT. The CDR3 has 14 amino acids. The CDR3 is CAVTQQQPTYEQYF.

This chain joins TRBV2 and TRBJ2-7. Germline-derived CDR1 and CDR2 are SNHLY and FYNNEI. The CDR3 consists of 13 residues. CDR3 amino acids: CASSDGLATGQYF. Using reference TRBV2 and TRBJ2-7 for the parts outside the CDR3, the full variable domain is EPEVTQTPSHQVTQMGQEVILRCVPISNHLYFYWYRQILGQKVEFLVSFYNNEISEKSEIFDDQFSVERPDGSNFTLKIRSTKLEDSAMYFCASSDGLATGQYFGPGTRLTVT.

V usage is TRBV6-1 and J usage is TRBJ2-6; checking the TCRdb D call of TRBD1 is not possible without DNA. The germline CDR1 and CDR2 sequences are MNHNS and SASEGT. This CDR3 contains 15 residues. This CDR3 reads CATGRGKTGANVLTF.

The CDR3 sequence is CASSDLPTGPDTQYF. This sequence joins TRBV4-1 and TRBJ2-3; TCRdb picks TRBD1, but there is no DNA to check that call. Germline V CDR1 and CDR2: MGHRA, YSYEKL. This CDR3 comprises 15 residues.